A single sample is the source of the 12 T cell receptor beta chains below, sequenced in a study of blood T cell repertoires in COVID-19. Clones were sequenced by immunoSEQ multiplex PCR, and TCRdb holds only the in-frame ones, with some missing. The sample carries roughly 180,000 clones, 82% recorded once. The sequenced material came from PBMCs or T cells enriched from blood (not recorded which). All receptors come from a man aged 35 to 55 who had recovered from COVID-19.

This chain links TRBV7-9 with TRBJ1-4, with D hard to call. Trimming took 6 bases from V and 5 from J, leaving 13 bases between them. This CDR3 is built from 14 residues. Germline-derived CDR1 and CDR2 are SEHNR and FQNEAQ (reference sequence). The CDR3 here is CASSLRAGNEKLFF. CDR3 bases: TGTGCCAGCAGTCTACGGGCGGGGAATGAAAAACTGTTTTTT.

This chain's CDR3 is CATSRGRGVDYGYTF. DNA for the CDR3: TGTGCCACCAGCCGAGGTCGGGGGGTGGACTATGGCTACACCTTC. The rearrangement links TRBV15 to TRBJ1-2, with D possibly matching TRBD1 (5 bases). V dropped 5 bases and J dropped 3 bases, with 16 bases sitting between them. Germline-derived CDR1 and CDR2 are LNHNV and YYDKDF (reference sequence). This CDR3 contains 15 residues.

The chain carries TRBV4-2 and TRBJ2-1; 7 bases line up with TRBD2. This CDR3 is 16 amino acids long. Germline V lookup: CDR1 LGHNA, CDR2 YNFKEQ. Trimming at V came to 4 bases and at J to 7 bases, leaving 13 bases not matched to a gene. CDR3 in amino acids: CASSRHIAGMRNEQFF. CDR3 sequence (DNA): TGTGCCAGCAGCCGCCACATAGCGGGTATGCGTAATGAGCAGTTCTTC.

V gene TRBV5-1 combines with J gene TRBJ2-1; 9 bases line up with TRBD2. The CDR3 runs 15 residues. Germline V gene lookup returns CDR1 SGHRS and CDR2 YFSETQ. Unmatched junction bases numbered 6, after V lost 1 base and J lost 7 bases. CDR3 in amino acids: CASSLLAGSLNEQFF. Written as DNA, the CDR3 is TGCGCCAGCAGCTTGCTAGCGGGATCATTAAATGAGCAGTTCTTC.

The rearrangement links TRBV5-8 to TRBJ2-1; 10 nucleotides align to TRBD2. With V trimmed by 2 bases and J by 7 bases, 6 bases remained unmatched. CDR1 is SGHTS and CDR2 is YDEGEE in the germline V gene. This CDR3 spans 15 amino acids. The CDR3 DNA reads TGTGCCAGCAGCTTTACTAGCGGGATCTGGAATGAGCAGTTCTTC. This encodes CASSFTSGIWNEQFF.

This chain links TRBV7-9 with TRBJ1-3, with D perhaps matching TRBD1 (6 bases). Germline loops: CDR1 SEHNR, CDR2 FQNEAQ (reference sequence). Trimming pared 5 bases from V and 4 bases from J, leaving 15 bases between. This CDR3 comprises 15 residues. The CDR3: CASSLNRVVGNTIYF. Written as DNA, the CDR3 is TGTGCCAGCAGCCTGAACAGGGTGGTAGGAAACACCATATATTTT.

This rearrangement joins TRBV6-5 to TRBJ1-1, with TRBD1 matching 7 bases. CDR3 size: 16 residues. CDR1 is MNHEY and CDR2 is SVGAGI in the germline V gene. Trimming cost V 0 bases and J 5 bases; bases outside gene matches: 9. CDR3 DNA sequence: TGTGCCAGCAGTTACTCGAGGGGGCCTTTATTTACTGAAGCTTTCTTT. This codes for CASSYSRGPLFTEAFF.

The chain joins TRBV7-3 to TRBJ2-7, with 9 positions matching TRBD2. V shed 0 bases, J shed 4 bases, and the junction held 7 bases outside the gene matches. The CDR3 runs to 16 residues. CDR1 is SGHTA, CDR2 FQGTGA, per germline. The CDR3 reads CASSLTGGRGYYEQYF. The DNA for the CDR3 is TGTGCCAGCAGCTTAACTGGCGGGAGGGGATATTACGAGCAGTACTTC.

This clone turned up a few times. This rearrangement joins TRBV30 to TRBJ2-1; 9 bases agree with TRBD2. CDR3 length: 15 amino acids. Germline V gene sequence: CDR1 GTSNPN, CDR2 SVGIG (reference sequence). Trimming removed 0 bases from V and 7 bases from J; junction bases left unmatched: 7. In DNA, the CDR3 is TGTGCCTGGAGTGTACAGCGGGAGGTGAAAAATGAGCAGTTCTTC. Protein product: CAWSVQREVKNEQFF. Variable domain in full (rest from reference TRBV30 and TRBJ2-1): SQTIHQWPATLVQPVGSPLSLECTVEGTSNPNLYWYRQAAGRGLQLLFYSVGIGQISSEVPQNLSASRPQDRQFILSSKKLLLSDSGFYLCAWSVQREVKNEQFFGPGTRLTVL.

The rearrangement links TRBV4-3 to TRBJ1-5; a weak D match, TRBD1 (6 bases). Trimming took 0 bases from V and 10 from J, leaving 37 bases between them. CDR3 size: 22 residues. The V gene's germline CDR1 is LGHNA and CDR2 YSLEER. CDR3 nucleotide sequence: TGCGCCAGCAGCCAAGATTTTGTCCAGAGATCTTGGCAGGGGTCCTCCCGCCTTCCCCAGCATTTT. Its translation is CASSQDFVQRSWQGSSRLPQHF.

The rearrangement links TRBV9 to TRBJ1-1; 10 bases are shared with TRBD1. The J segment lost 7 bases and the V segment lost 7 bases, leaving 13 bases of the junction unmatched. This CDR3 is 15 amino acids long. CDR1 and CDR2 (germline): SGDLS, YYNGEE. The CDR3 DNA reads as TGTGCCAGCGGGGAGGGCCGGGACAGGGGATTTGAAGCTTTCTTT. Translated: CASGEGRDRGFEAFF.

The table lists this clone with a count of one. The rearrangement uses TRBV25-1 and TRBJ2-7; 7 nucleotides agree with TRBD2. With 0 bases clipped from V and 3 bases from J, the junction kept 5 bases outside the gene matches. This CDR3 is built from 15 residues. Germline V gene data show CDR1 as MGHDK and CDR2 as SYGVNS. DNA of the CDR3: TGTGCCAGCAGTGAATATACTAGCGCCCGCTACGAGCAGTACTTC. Amino acids: CASSEYTSARYEQYF.